The source of this T cell receptor beta chain is a study of T cell repertoires in cytomegalovirus infection. Study information: Public TCR beta signatures were indicative of both CMV infection and a matching HLA type.

TCRdb redid the calling of the reads with MiXCR, one entry per CDR3 protein. The sample contains about 35,000 distinct CDR3 sequences, about 50% of which appear only once. This clonotype was detected only a few times. Its matching antigen is unknown. V was pared by 5 bases and J by 0 bases, with 6 bases of the junction left unmatched. The CDR3 totals 16 residues. Germline CDR1 is SEHNR and CDR2 is FQNEAQ (reference sequence). This specimen was CD8+ T cells from cultured PBMCs, taken from culture after CMV antigen stimulation. This TCR derives from a human donor in good health (CMV status not recorded). Some clones in this sample may be carry-over from other donors' samples. The V call is TRBV7-9, the J call TRBJ2-1, with 8 bases matching TRBD1. As DNA, the CDR3 is TGTGCCAGCAGCCCCCCCGGGACAGGCTCCTACAATGAGCAGTTCTTC. Translation gives CASSPPGTGSYNEQFF.